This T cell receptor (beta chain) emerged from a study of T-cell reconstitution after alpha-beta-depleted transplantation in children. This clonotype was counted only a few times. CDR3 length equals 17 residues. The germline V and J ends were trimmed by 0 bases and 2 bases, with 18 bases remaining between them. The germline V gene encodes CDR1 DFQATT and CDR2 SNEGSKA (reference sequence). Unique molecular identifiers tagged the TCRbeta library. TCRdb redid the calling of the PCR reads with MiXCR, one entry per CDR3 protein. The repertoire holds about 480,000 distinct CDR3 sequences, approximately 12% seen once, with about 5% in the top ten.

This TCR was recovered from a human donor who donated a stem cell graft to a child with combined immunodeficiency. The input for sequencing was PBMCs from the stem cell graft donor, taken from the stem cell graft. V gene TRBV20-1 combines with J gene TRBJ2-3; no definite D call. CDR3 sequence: CSARDPRSAALTDTQYF. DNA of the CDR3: TGCAGTGCTAGAGATCCCAGGTCGGCTGCCCTCACAGATACGCAGTATTTT.